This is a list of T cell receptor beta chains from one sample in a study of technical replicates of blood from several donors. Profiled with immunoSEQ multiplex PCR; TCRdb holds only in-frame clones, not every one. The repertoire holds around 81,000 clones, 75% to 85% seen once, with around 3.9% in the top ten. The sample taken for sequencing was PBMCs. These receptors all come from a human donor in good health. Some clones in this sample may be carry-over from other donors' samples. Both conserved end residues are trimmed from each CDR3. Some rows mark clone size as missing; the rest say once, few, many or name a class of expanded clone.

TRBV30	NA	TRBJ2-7	AWSSGASYEQY
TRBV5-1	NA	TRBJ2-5	ASSPGTSVDQETQY
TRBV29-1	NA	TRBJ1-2	SVAGVYGYT
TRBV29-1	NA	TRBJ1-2	SVAGGYGYT
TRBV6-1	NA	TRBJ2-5	ASSEPPGGGAGETQY
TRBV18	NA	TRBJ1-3	ASSSASRDRGWNTIY
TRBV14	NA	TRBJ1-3	ASSQGQGAGNTIY
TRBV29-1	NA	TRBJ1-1	SVSYGDTEAF
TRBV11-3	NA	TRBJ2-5	ASSSEEGQTQY
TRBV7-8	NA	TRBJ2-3	ASSREGRGGGTDTQY
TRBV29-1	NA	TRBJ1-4	SVEGTGEKLF
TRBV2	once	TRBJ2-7	ASSDWTGDYEQY
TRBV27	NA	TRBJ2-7	ASSLLDSSYEQY
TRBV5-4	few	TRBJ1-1	ASSLPSGNTEAF
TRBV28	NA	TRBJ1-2	ASSLGQGQYGYT
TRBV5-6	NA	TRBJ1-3	ASSLRRLGAGDTIY
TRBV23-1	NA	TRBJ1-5	ASTPTDRDRVGDSNQPQH
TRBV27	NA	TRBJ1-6	ASILGRGNSPLH
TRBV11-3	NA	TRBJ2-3	ASSQQGTDTQY
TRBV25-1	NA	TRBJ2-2	ASSDLQGAYLKHRELF
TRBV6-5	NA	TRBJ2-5	ASTLNRGQETQY
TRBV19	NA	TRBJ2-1	ASSTPGLARNEQF
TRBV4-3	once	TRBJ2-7	ASSQDLAGTYEQY
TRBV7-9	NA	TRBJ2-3	ASSLGSSGPTDTQY
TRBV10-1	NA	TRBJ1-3	ASSFYRQATSGNTIY
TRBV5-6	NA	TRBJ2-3	ASRQGSGSRTDTQY
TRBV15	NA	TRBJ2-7	ATNPGLGVGEQY
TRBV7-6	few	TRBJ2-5	ASSQHRETQY
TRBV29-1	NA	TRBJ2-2	SIYKRGANTGELF
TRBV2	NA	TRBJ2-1	ASSEMGLAGGDRIHNEQF
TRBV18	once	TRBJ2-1	ASSPRYAGVKSNEQF
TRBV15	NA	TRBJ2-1	ATSSLWLAGGNEQF
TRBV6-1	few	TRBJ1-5	ASSPLTGGQPQH
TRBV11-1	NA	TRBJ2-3	ASSQLAGATDTQY
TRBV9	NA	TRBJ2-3	ASCRWDSLLDTQY
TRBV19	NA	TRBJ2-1	ASSINREFDNEQF
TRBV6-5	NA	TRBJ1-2	ASSYGTGEGYT
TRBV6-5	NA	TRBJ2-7	ASSHSYEQY
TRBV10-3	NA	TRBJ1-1	AISVRQGPNTEAF
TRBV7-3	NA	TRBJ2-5	ASSSGTARGTQY
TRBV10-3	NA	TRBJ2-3	ATRDRGLTDTQY
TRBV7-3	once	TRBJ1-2	HGQGINYGYT
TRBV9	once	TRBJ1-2	ASSSRTLNYGYT
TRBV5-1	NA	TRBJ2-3	ASSLLAGGTPDTQY
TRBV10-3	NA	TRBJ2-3	ASSLGTHKRRDTQY
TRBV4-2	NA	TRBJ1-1	ASSQDRGGTEAF
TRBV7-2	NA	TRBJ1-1	ASSSGLYSNTEAF
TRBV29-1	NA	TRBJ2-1	SVAEREFHEQF
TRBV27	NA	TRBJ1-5	ASSPSGVQPQH